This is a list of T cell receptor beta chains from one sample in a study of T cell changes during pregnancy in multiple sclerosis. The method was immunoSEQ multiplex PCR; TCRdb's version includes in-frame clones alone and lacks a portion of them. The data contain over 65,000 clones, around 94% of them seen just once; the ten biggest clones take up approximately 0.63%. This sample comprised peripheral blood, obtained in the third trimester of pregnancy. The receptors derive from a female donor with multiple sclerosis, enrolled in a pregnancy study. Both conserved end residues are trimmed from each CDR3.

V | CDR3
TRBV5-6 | ASSLVAGVLLYGYT
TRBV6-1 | ASSEAGQGRYYGYT
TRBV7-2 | ASSPGQGRTGELF
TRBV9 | ASSASGQGAGELF
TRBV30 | AWTRGSGASSGNTIY
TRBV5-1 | ASSFQGNPQETQY
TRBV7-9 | ASSPPWGTSGGNEQF
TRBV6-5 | ASRSGLAFNEQF
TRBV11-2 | ASSFGQGGLETQY
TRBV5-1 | ASSFRQVTDTQY
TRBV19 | ASIAEPGRNTEAF
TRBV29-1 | SVHIWSEAF
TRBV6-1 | ASSQGLAVNTEAF
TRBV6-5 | ASRDSTRGYEQY
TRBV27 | ASSLFPSSGNTIY
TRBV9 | ASSATEQGRGYEQY
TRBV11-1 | ASSLAGTGTTSYEQY
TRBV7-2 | ASSYGGHPNQPQH
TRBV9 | ASSSRTSGGVNIQY
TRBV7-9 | ASSFPTSGGANTQY
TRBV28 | ASSSLPGTSGKNEQF
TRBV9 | ASSVGDRGITGYT
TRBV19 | ASGTGYGYT
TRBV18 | ASSPTTPPAQEETQY
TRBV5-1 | ASSPGQGRPDSLF
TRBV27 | ASSTGRGQGNYGYT
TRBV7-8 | ASSLTGGSYEQY
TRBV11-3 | ASSLSPEGSAF
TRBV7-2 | ASSPLAGGSTDTQY
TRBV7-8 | ASSLGGTGVQPQH
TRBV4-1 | ASSQARQGSNTGELF
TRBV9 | ASSVGGGFHQPQH
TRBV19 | ASKPTDYNSPLH
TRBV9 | ASSVVSQSSGFGYT
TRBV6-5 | ASSYTSGGTTYEQY
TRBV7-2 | ASSFPGINYGYT
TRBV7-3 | ASSLRDSEDTQY
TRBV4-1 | ASSRDRDNYGYT
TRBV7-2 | ASSIQGAYEQY
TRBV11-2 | ASTLVAGADTQY
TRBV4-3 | ASSQDGQSTDTQY
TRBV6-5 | ASSLARGLYEQY
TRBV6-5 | ASSYRGGNQPQH
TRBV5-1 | ASSLAGGHGDTQY
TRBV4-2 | ASSQDTGSGGALEQY
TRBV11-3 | ASSLGRGSAEAF
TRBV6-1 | ASSGTGALQH
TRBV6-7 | ASRQSVVRDRGLAF
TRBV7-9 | ASSLSASSYNEQF
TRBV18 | ASRTRPTGLGETQY
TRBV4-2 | ASSQDPTGLSYGYT
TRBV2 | AAGGGVYQETQY
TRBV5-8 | ASSFRGQSSPLH